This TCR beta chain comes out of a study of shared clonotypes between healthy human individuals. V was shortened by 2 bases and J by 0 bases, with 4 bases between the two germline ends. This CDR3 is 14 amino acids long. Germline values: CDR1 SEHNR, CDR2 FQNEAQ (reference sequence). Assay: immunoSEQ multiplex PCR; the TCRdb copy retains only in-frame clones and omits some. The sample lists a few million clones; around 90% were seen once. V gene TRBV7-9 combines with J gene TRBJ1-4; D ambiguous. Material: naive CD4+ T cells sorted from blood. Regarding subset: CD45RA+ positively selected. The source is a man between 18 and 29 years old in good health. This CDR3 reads CASSLFSTNEKLFF. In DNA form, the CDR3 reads TGTGCCAGCAGCTTATTTTCAACTAATGAAAAACTGTTTTTT. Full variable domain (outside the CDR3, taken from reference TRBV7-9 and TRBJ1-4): DTGVSQNPRHKITKRGQNVTFRCDPISEHNRLYWYRQTLGQGPEFLTYFQNEAQLEKSRLLSDRFSAERPKGSFSTLEIQRTEQGDSAMYLCASSLFSTNEKLFFGSGTQLSVL.